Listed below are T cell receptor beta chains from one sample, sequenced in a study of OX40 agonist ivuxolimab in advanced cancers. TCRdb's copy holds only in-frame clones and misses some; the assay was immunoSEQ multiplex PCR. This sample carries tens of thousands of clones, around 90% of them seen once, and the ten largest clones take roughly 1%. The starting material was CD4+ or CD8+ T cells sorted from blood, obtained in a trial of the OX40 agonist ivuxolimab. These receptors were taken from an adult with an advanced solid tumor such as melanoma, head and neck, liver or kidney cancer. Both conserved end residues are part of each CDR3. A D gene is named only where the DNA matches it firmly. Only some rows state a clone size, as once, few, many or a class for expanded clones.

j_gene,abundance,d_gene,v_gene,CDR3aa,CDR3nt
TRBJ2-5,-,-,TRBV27,CASSRFAGGETQYF,TGTGCCAGCAGTAGGTTCGCCGGAGGGGAGACCCAGTACTTC
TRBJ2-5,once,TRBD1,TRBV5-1,CASSLRDSFLAGETQYF,TGCGCCAGCAGCTTGAGGGACAGCTTCTTGGCAGGAGAGACCCAGTACTTC
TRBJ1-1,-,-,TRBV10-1,CASSEASMNTEAFF,TGCGCCAGCAGTGAGGCCAGCATGAACACTGAAGCTTTCTTT
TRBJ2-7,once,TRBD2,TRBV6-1,CASRRTSGGAYEQYF,TGTGCCAGCAGACGGACTAGCGGGGGGGCCTACGAGCAGTACTTC
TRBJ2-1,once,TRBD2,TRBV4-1,CASSPRGVTYNEQFF,TGCGCCAGCAGCCCGCGGGGGGTCACCTACAATGAGCAGTTCTTC
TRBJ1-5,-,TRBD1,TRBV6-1,CASSEERGRGQPQHF,TGTGCCAGCAGTGAAGAAAGGGGGCGGGGGCAGCCCCAGCATTTT
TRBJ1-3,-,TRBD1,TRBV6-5,CASSYSTGDTIYF,TGTGCCAGCAGTTACTCTACAGGGGACACCATATATTTT
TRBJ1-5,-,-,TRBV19,CASSAMGPDQPQHF,TGTGCCAGTAGTGCCATGGGGCCGGATCAGCCCCAGCATTTT
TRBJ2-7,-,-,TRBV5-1,CASSLGQVYEQYF,TGCGCCAGCAGCTTGGGACAGGTCTACGAGCAGTACTTC
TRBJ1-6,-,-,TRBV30,CAWSVQGGSPLHF,TGTGCCTGGAGTGTACAGGGAGGTTCACCCCTCCACTTT
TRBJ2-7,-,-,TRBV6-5,CASSYARGYEQYF,TGTGCCAGCAGTTATGCCAGGGGCTACGAGCAGTACTTC
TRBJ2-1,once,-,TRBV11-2,CASSPYEGSNEQFF,TGTGCCAGCAGCCCCTACGAGGGGAGCAATGAGCAGTTCTTC
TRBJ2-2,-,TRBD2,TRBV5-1,CASSMGGLHTGELFF,TGCGCCAGCAGCATGGGGGGACTACACACCGGGGAGCTGTTTTTT
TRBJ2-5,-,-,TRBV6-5,CASSYDWKQETQYF,TGTGCCAGCAGTTACGACTGGAAGCAAGAGACCCAGTACTTC
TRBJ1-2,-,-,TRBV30,CAWSVRPGGGYTF,TGTGCCTGGAGTGTAAGGCCGGGCGGTGGCTACACCTTC
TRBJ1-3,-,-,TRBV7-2,CASSLDFGNTIYF,TGTGCCAGCAGCCTTGACTTTGGAAACACCATATATTTT
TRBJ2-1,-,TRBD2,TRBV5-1,CASSYPPGLAGNNEQFF,TGCGCCAGCAGTTACCCTCCGGGACTAGCGGGGAACAATGAGCAGTTCTTC
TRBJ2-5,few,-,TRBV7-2,CASSPDTETQYF,TGTGCCAGCAGCCCTGATACGGAGACCCAGTACTTC
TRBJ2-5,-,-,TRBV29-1,CSVGESRETQYF,TGCAGCGTTGGGGAGTCCAGGGAGACCCAGTACTTC
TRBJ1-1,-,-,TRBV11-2,CASSSNTATGGAAFF,TGTGCCAGCAGCTCAAATACCGCCACCGGGGGGGCAGCTTTCTTT
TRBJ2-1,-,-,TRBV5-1,CASMEGTYNEQFF,TGCGCCAGCATGGAGGGGACCTACAATGAGCAGTTCTTC
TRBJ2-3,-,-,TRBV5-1,CASSPDSISTDTQYF,TGCGCCAGCAGCCCGGACTCAATTAGCACAGATACGCAGTATTTT
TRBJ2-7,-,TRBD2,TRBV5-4,CASTLGPSGGRGYEQYF,TGTGCCAGCACCCTGGGGCCCAGCGGGGGGCGGGGCTACGAGCAGTACTTC
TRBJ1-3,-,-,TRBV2,CASSSSRAQLGNTIYF,TGTGCCAGCAGTTCATCTAGGGCCCAACTTGGAAACACCATATATTTT
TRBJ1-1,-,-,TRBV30,CAWSVGMGGSTEAFF,TGTGCCTGGAGTGTAGGAATGGGCGGGAGCACTGAAGCTTTCTTT
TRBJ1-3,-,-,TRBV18,CASSPGTSGNTIYF,TGTGCCAGCTCACCGGGGACCTCCGGAAACACCATATATTTT
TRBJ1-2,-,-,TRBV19,CASRSGLGYTF,TGTGCCAGTAGGTCAGGGCTCGGCTACACCTTC
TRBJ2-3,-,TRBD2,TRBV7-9,CASSFRTSYSDTQYF,TGTGCCAGCAGCTTTCGGACTAGTTATTCGGATACGCAGTATTTT
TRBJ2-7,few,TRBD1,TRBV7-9,CASSSPDRGDEQYF,TGTGCCAGCAGCTCCCCCGACAGGGGCGACGAGCAGTACTTC
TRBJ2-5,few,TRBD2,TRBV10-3,CAISSLAGQETQYF,TGTGCCATCAGTAGCCTAGCGGGGCAAGAGACCCAGTACTTC
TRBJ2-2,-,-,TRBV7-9,CASTIGGAGELFF,TGTGCCAGCACCATAGGTGGCGCCGGGGAGCTGTTTTTT
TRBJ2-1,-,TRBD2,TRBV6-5,CASSYSSGGANNEQFF,TGTGCCAGCAGTTACTCTAGCGGGGGGGCCAACAATGAGCAGTTCTTC
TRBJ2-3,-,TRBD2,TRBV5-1,CASSPWTSGGTDTQYF,TGCGCCAGCAGCCCCTGGACTAGCGGGGGCACAGATACGCAGTATTTT
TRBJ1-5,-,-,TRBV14,CASSQDWVNQPQHF,TGTGCCAGCAGCCAAGATTGGGTGAATCAGCCCCAGCATTTT
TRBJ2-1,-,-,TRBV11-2,CASSLAPFFKPWEQFF,TGTGCCAGCAGCTTAGCCCCCTTTTTTAAGCCCTGGGAGCAGTTCTTC
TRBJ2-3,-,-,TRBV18,CASSPTSGFSTDTQYF,TGTGCCAGCTCACCAACCAGCGGGTTCAGCACAGATACGCAGTATTTT
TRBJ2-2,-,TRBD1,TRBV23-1,CASTWDRAGELFF,TGCGCCAGCACCTGGGACAGGGCCGGGGAGCTGTTTTTT
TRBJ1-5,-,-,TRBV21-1,CASSSGTGRGNQPQHF,TGTGCCAGCAGCAGTGGGACAGGGAGGGGCAATCAGCCCCAGCATTTT
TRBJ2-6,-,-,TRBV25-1,CASSGDRQTGANVLTF,TGTGCCAGCAGTGGAGACCGACAGACTGGGGCCAACGTCCTGACTTTC
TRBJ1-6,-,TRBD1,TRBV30,CAWTSRDRDNSPLHF,TGTGCCTGGACCAGCCGGGACAGGGATAATTCACCCCTCCACTTT
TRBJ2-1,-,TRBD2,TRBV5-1,CASSLVASGGPYNEQFF,TGCGCCAGCAGCTTGGTAGCTAGCGGGGGCCCCTACAATGAGCAGTTCTTC
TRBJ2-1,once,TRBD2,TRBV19,CASSISSGGTVDEQFF,TGTGCCAGTAGTATATCTAGCGGGGGGACGGTCGATGAGCAGTTCTTC
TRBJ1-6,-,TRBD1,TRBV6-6,CASSQKPGQGPGTLHF,TGTGCCAGCAGCCAAAAACCGGGACAGGGACCGGGAACCCTCCACTTT
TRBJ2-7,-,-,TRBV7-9,CASSLTGQSSEQYF,TGTGCCAGCAGCTTAACCGGACAGAGTAGCGAGCAGTACTTC
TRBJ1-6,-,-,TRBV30,CAWSGRGESPLHF,TGTGCCTGGAGTGGGCGTGGGGAGTCACCCCTCCACTTT
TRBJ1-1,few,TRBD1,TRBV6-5,CASSNTGGTEAFF,TGTGCCAGCAGCAACACAGGGGGCACTGAAGCTTTCTTT
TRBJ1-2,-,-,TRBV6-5,CASSYSRMGAYGYTF,TGTGCCAGCAGTTACTCGAGGATGGGGGCCTATGGCTACACCTTC
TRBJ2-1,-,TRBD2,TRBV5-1,CASSYERGGQEEQFF,TGCGCCAGCAGCTACGAGCGGGGGGGCCAGGAGGAGCAGTTCTTC
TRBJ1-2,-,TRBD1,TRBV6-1,CASSVTGGSGYTF,TGTGCCAGCAGTGTTACAGGGGGAAGTGGCTACACCTTC
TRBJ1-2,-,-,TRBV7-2,CASSLNTHRYGYTF,TGTGCCAGCAGCTTAAACACGCACCGCTATGGCTACACCTTC
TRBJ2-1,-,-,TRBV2,CASSFSGAYNEQFF,TGTGCCAGCAGTTTTAGCGGAGCCTACAATGAGCAGTTCTTC
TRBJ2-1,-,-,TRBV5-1,CASSVGDSYNEQFF,TGCGCCAGCAGCGTGGGGGATTCCTACAATGAGCAGTTCTTC
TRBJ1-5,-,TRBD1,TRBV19,CASRPVDRVGNQPQHF,TGTGCCAGTAGACCAGTGGACAGGGTTGGGAATCAGCCCCAGCATTTT
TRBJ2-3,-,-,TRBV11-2,CASSLVQALSSDTQYF,TGTGCCAGCAGCTTAGTCCAGGCCTTGTCCTCCGATACGCAGTATTTT
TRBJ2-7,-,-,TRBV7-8,CASSLSPGRTNYEQYF,TGTGCCAGCAGCTTAAGCCCTGGCCGTACCAACTACGAGCAGTACTTC
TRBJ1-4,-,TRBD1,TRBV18,CASSLLGTGGEKLFF,TGTGCCAGCTCTCTCCTAGGGACAGGGGGTGAAAAACTGTTTTTT
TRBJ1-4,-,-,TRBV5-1,CASSLGFSTNEKLFF,TGCGCCAGCAGCTTGGGTTTCTCAACTAATGAAAAACTGTTTTTT
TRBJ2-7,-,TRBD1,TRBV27,CASRSLDRGTTTYEQYF,TGTGCCAGCAGGAGCCTCGACAGGGGGACTACAACCTACGAGCAGTACTTC
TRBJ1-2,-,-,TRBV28,CASTKLPGQGSSYGYTF,TGTGCCAGCACTAAACTCCCGGGACAAGGGTCTAGCTATGGCTACACCTTC